The clone carrying this T cell receptor beta chain turned up a few times. What it recognizes is unknown. Only in-frame clones appear in the TCRdb table, and some are missing; sequencing was by immunoSEQ multiplex PCR. The table lists 100,000 or so clones, roughly 86% of them singletons. This sample was included in a study of T cell responses to AZD1222 COVID-19 vaccine. The CDR3 extends over 14 amino acids. V was trimmed by 4 bases and J by 4 bases, leaving 13 bases between them. Germline V gene data show CDR1 as LGHDT and CDR2 as YNNKEL (reference sequence). Overall study findings and caveats: White British ancestry dominated among donors, who included more females, and clonal diversity was possibly underestimated. The span of vaccine-associated CD4 TCRs extended across spike, with dominance at 160-218 and 743-854.

The chain employs TRBV3-1 (or the pseudogene TRBV3-2) and TRBJ1-2; D unclear. Here the sequenced sample was peripheral blood, taken on day 0 of AZD1222 vaccination. This TCR was sampled from an adult in good health. The CDR3: CASSLSRVSYGYTF. CDR3 nucleotide sequence: TGTGCCAGCAGCCTAAGTCGGGTGAGCTATGGCTACACCTTC.